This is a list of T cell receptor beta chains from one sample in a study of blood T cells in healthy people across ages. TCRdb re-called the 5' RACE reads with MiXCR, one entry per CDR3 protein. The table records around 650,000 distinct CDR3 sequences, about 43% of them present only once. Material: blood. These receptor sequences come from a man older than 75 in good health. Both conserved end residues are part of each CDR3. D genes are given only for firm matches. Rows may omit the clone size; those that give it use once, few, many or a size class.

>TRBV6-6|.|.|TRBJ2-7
TGTGCCAGCAGTGGCCTGGGCGGCGGGGCCCATGAGCAGTACTTC
CASSGLGGGAHEQYF
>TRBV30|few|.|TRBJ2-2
TGTGCCTGGAGTGTAAGGACGGGTCAAAACACCGGGGAGCTGTTTTTT
CAWSVRTGQNTGELFF
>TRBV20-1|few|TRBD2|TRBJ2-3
TGCAGTGCTGAGAGGGGGGCGGGGGGGTACACAGATACGCAGTATTTT
CSAERGAGGYTDTQYF
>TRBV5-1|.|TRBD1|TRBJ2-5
TGCGCCAGCAGCGGGACAGGGACCCAAGAGACCCAGTACTTC
CASSGTGTQETQYF
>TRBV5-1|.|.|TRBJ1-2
TGCGCCAGCAGCGCCGCGGGAGGGGAGAACTATGGCTACACCTTC
CASSAAGGENYGYTF
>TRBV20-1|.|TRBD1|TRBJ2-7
TGCAGTGCTAGAACCGTCAGACAGGGAAGCGAGCAGTACTTC
CSARTVRQGSEQYF
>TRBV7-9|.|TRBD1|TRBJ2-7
TGTGCCAGCAGCTTAGAAGTCCAGGGGGCTCTTGATAAGTACTTC
CASSLEVQGALDKYF
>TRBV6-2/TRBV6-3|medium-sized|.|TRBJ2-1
TGTGCCAGCAGTTACGGACACAATGAGCAGTTCTTC
CASSYGHNEQFF
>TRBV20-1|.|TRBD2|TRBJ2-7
TGCAGTGCATGGGCTAGCGGGCCATACGAGCAGTACTTC
CSAWASGPYEQYF
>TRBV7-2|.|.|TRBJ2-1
TGTGCCAGCAGCCCCCGCCTACCTACCTCCTACAATGAGCAGTTCTTC
CASSPRLPTSYNEQFF
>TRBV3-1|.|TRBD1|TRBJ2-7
TGTGCCAGCAGCTCTCACAGGGGGATGTACAATGAGCAGTACTTC
CASSSHRGMYNEQYF
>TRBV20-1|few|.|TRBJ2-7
TGCAGTCAGACAGGTCTAAACTCCTACGAGCAGTACTTC
CSQTGLNSYEQYF
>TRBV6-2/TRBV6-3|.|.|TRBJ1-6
TGTGCCAGCAGCACAAACAGTTCACCCCTCCACTTT
CASSTNSSPLHF
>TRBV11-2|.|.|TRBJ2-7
TGTGCCAGCGGTCCCGCGTGGGAGTCCGACGAGCAGTACTTC
CASGPAWESDEQYF
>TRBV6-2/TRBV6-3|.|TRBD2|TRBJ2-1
TGTGCCAGGGAGGGACTAGCGGACTCCTACAATGAGCAGTTCTTC
CAREGLADSYNEQFF
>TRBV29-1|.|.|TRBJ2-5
TGCAGCCCCAACAAAGGGACCCAGTACTTC
CSPNKGTQYF
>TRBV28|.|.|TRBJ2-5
TGTGCCAGCAGCCCCCAAATCGGGCGCGTATCCTCAGAGACCCAGTACTTC
CASSPQIGRVSSETQYF
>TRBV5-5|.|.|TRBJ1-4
TGTGCCAGCAGCTCCGGGACAATGGGTGAAAAACTGTTTTTT
CASSSGTMGEKLFF
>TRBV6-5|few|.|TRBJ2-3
TGTGCCAGCAGTCCCCTTATGGGTACGCAGTATTTT
CASSPLMGTQYF
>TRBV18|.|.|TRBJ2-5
TGTGCCAGCTCGGGTCAGGGCATAGAGGAGACCCAGTACTTC
CASSGQGIEETQYF
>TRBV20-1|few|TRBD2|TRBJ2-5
TGCAGTGCTAGTTACGGTTTGGCGGGAGAGTTGGGGGAAGAGACCCAGTACTTC
CSASYGLAGELGEETQYF
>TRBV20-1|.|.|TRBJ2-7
TGCAGTGCTAGAGGAGGCAGGGTTCCTTCCTACGAGCAGTACTTC
CSARGGRVPSYEQYF
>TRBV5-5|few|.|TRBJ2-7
TGTGCCAGCAGCTTGGGACTATTGGGTTACGAGCAGTACTTC
CASSLGLLGYEQYF
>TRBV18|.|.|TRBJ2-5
TGTGCCAGCTCACCGATCGGACAAGTAGAGACCCAGTACTTC
CASSPIGQVETQYF
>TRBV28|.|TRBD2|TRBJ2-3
TGTGCCTCGAGGAGCGGGGGCCTTTTTGGGGATACGCAGTATTTT
CASRSGGLFGDTQYF
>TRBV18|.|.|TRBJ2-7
TGTGCCAGCTCACCCTCCGGGGGTTTGGTCTACGAGCAGTACTTC
CASSPSGGLVYEQYF
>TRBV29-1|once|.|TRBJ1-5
TGCAGCGTTGGGGAAGGGTACAGGCAGCCCCAGCATTTT
CSVGEGYRQPQHF
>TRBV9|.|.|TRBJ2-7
TGTGCCAGCAGCGTGGGTGCCCCGGTAGGGACGGTTACCTACGAGCAGTACTTC
CASSVGAPVGTVTYEQYF
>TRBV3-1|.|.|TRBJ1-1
TGTGCCAGCAGCCAAGACCCCACTGAAGCTTTCTTT
CASSQDPTEAFF